This T cell receptor (beta chain) was sequenced during a study of OX40 agonist ivuxolimab in advanced cancers. The wider study: The study enrolled dose-escalation patients with hepatocellular carcinoma, melanoma, renal cell or head and neck cancer. With a range of roughly 20 to 90, age averaged about 58 years, and nearly 85% were male. Having had anti-PD-1, anti-PD-L1 or anti-CTLA-4 therapy before was allowed, and roughly 38% had some. Whole-study findings and limits: At 0.1-3.0 mg/kg, partial responders had clonal expansion among the lowest observed.

V was clipped by 3 bases and J by 1 base, with 13 bases between them. The CDR3 length is 15 residues. Germline V gives CDR1 SGDLS, CDR2 YYNGEE. Produced via immunoSEQ multiplex PCR; TCRdb's table is partial and in-frame only. The data show 47,000 or so clones, with 80% to 90% seen just once and less than 60% held by the top ten. Concerning this clone: Its specificity is unknown.

The specimen was CD4+ or CD8+ T cells sorted from blood, collected in a trial of the OX40 agonist ivuxolimab. The chain recombines TRBV9 with TRBJ1-1; D is undetermined. The clonotype originates from an adult with an advanced solid tumor such as melanoma, head and neck, liver or kidney cancer. CDR3: CASSAQWTGNTEAFF. In nucleotides, the CDR3 is TGTGCCAGCAGCGCCCAATGGACGGGGAACACTGAAGCTTTCTTT.